This T cell receptor (beta chain) derives from a study of regulatory T cells in long-lasting Graves disease. The time point is: newly diagnosed GD, antithyroid drugs for less than 3 months. RNA from PBMCs was the source of the TCR library. Arm-PCR of CDR3 regions with iRepertoire HTBI primers generated TCR beta libraries. MiXCR, run by TCRdb on the multiplex PCR reads, gives a single entry per CDR3 protein. This table holds hundreds of thousands of distinct CDR3 sequences, approximately 16% found once. This clonotype was picked up many times. There are 17 residues in the CDR3. Germline lookup yields CDR1 MDHEN and CDR2 SYDVKM. Unmatched junction bases numbered 14, after V lost 5 bases and J lost 4 bases. These data also featured in a second study, about T cells in Graves' hyperthyroidism and ophthalmopathy. From that paper: Primed by the HTBI set, a first-round RT-PCR was run on the TCR CDR3. Most clonotypes expanded in the thyroid (above 0.001) were also present in blood.

This chain joins TRBV28 and TRBJ1-5, with 7 bases identical to TRBD1. The origin of this receptor is a woman between 35 and 50 years old with Graves disease. The specimen was peripheral blood mononuclear cells (PBMCs), collected at new diagnosis, from a patient treated with antithyroid drugs. As DNA, the CDR3 is TGTGCCAGCAGTCCCCCCCGGACAGGTACTCTAAATCAGCCCCAGCATTTT. It specifies CASSPPRTGTLNQPQHF.